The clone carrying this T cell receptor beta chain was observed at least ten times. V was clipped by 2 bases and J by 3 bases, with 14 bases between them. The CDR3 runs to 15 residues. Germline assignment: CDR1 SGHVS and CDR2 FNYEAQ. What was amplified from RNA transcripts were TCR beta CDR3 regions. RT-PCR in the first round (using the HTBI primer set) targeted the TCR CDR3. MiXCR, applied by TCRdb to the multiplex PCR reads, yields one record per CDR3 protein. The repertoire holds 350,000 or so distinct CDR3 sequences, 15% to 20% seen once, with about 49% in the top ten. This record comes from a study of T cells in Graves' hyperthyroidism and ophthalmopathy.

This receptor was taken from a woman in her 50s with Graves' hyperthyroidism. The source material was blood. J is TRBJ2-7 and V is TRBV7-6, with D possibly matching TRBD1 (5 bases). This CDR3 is CASSLSDSDNYEQYF. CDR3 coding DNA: TGTGCCAGCAGCTTATCCGACAGTGACAACTACGAGCAGTACTTC.